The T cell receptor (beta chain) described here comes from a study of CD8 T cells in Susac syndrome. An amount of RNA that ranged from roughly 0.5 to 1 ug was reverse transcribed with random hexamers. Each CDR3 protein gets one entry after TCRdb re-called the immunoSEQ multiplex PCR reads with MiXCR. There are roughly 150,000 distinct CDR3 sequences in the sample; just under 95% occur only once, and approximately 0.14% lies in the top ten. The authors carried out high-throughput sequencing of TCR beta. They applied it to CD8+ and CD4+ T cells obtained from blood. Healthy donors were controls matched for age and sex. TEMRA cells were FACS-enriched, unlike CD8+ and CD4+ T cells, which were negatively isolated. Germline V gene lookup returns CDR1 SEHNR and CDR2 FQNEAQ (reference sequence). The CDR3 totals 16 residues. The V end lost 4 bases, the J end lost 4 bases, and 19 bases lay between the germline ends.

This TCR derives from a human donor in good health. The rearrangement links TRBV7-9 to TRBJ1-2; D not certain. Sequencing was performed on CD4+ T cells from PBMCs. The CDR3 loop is CASSSDLGYRIYGYTF. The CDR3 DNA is TGTGCCAGCAGCTCTGACCTGGGATACAGAATCTATGGCTACACCTTC.